The sequence of this TCR beta chain was determined in a study of T-cell memory formation after mild COVID-19 listed by TCRdb under 2021. Study-wide context: TCR sequence clusters from the two donors were found to be largely donor specific. In two donors, T-cell clones that expanded and contracted after mild COVID-19 were tracked by sequencing TCRalpha and TCRbeta repertoires over time. The cohort comprised two young, previously healthy adult volunteers, one female and one male.

Trimmed from V: 4 bases; trimmed from J: 0 bases; junction bases lacking a gene match: 5. There are 16 amino acids in the CDR3, from cysteine to phenylalanine inclusive. The retained sequence is limited to the CDR3, 48 bases, with the frame set at the first base. Via the germline V gene, CDR1 is SGHRS and CDR2 YFSETQ. Study-wide conclusions, independent of this receptor: The study covered only a couple of mild cases, and larger cohorts including severe cases with pre-infection samples were considered necessary. Balanced CD4/CD8 phenotypes were observed for clones contracting from day 15 to 85, whereas a bias towards CD4+ was observed for a second wave of clones expanding from day 15 to 37. Contracting CD4+ clones turned up mainly in the CM and EM memory subsets, whereas EMRA was where CD8+ clones were enriched. Some responding clones were found in pre-infection memory, which suggests that pre-existing cross-reactive memory T cells took part in the SARS-CoV-2 response. SARS-CoV-2 specificity was not confirmed for the second-wave clones peaking on day 37.

Concerning this clonotype: Its antigen is unknown. Base-call qualities are not available, and no considerably larger clone is one nucleotide away.

Ficoll-Paque density gradient centrifugation was the method used to isolate PBMCs. The data were produced on an Illumina NovaSeq 6000. TCRalpha and TCRbeta cDNA libraries were built by 5'RACE with constant-segment primers, adding sample barcodes and unique molecular identifiers. RNA was extracted from every sample with Trizol reagent. Library amplification was performed in two PCR steps, and a second sample barcode and Illumina TruSeq adapters were introduced in the second step. The libraries were sequenced on an Illumina NovaSeq using 2 x 150 bp paired-end reads. Regarding the original processing steps: The reads were demultiplexed and collapsed into UMI-guided consensus sequences using migec v1.2.7. Using mixcr v2.1.11, UMI consensuses were aligned to TRA and TRB V and J templates and then assembled into clonotypes. Expanded or contracted clonotypes were those called significant by both edgeR and NoisET, with noise models trained on biological replicates. edgeR calls used a false discovery rate-adjusted p below 0.01 and a log2 fold-change threshold of 1. PCA with hierarchical clustering of max-normalized trajectories of the 1000 most abundant clonotypes was used as exploratory dynamics analysis. The CD4 or CD8 phenotype of responding clones was assigned using the separately sequenced CD4+ and CD8+ repertoires. The public reads were run again by TCRdb, first through fastp at Q25 and then through MiXCR, and only productive beta chains were kept. Records with the same CDR3 protein are collapsed into one entry carrying the most frequent genes and DNA. TCRdb, not the original authors, processed these V and J calls. The sample data list hundreds of thousands of distinct CDR3 sequences, and about a fifth of these were observed just once. Together, the top ten hold about an eighth of the sample.

The receptor was isolated from an adult woman who had mild COVID-19 (a few samples of this study predate the infection). The sample titles of this study are shuffled in the database, so cell type and time point are left out; the donor was told from shared clones. The V gene is TRBV5-1 and the J gene is TRBJ1-4; 8 bases in between match TRBD1. What was sequenced was PBMCs or a T cell subset sorted from them (not recorded which). The DNA sequence follows: TGCGCCAGCAGCAGGGGACAGGTTGCAACTAATGAAAAACTGTTTTTT. This yields the protein CASSRGQVATNEKLFF.